This T cell receptor beta chain was sequenced in a study of blood T cells in healthy people across ages. The CDR3 is 17 residues long. The germline CDR1 and CDR2 sequences are DFQATT and SNEGSKA (reference sequence). Trimming pared 3 bases from V and 0 bases from J, leaving 19 bases between. Per sample, at least 6 micrograms of total RNA were extracted. On this clonotype: Its antigen is not identified.

Study observations and caveats: Relative to aged donors, long-lived donors carried more naive CD4+ cells and displayed higher diversity.

Primed by a sample-barcoded 5' primer and a J-beta primer mix, a second PCR proceeded for 7 to 11 cycles. TCRdb reprocessed the 5' RACE reads with MiXCR, giving one entry per CDR3 protein. The data show fewer than 800,000 distinct CDR3 sequences, 20% to 25% seen once. The chain employs TRBV20-1 and TRBJ2-3; D unresolved. The sequence was collected from a man aged 65 to 85 in good health. Specimen: blood. The CDR3 DNA sequence: TGCAGTGCTAGCGGCTCCTTAACCGACTCTAGCACAGATACGCAGTATTTT. This encodes CSASGSLTDSSTDTQYF.